The 25 T cell receptor beta chains in this list originate from one sample, sequenced in a study of CD8+ T cells in alopecia areata. Treatment reported: oral pan-JAK inhibitor, 5-10 mg twice daily. In each case, RNA was isolated and then reverse transcribed into cDNA as the sequencing template. Assay: immunoSEQ multiplex PCR; the TCRdb copy retains only in-frame clones and omits some. The table records some 180,000 clones, approximately 50% of them present only once. The sample consisted of CD8+ T cells sorted from blood, taken around week 53, from a patient treated with tofacitinib. Every receptor here comes from a human donor with alopecia areata.

This clone appeared a few times. This chain links TRBV13 with TRBJ1-1; 7 bases map to TRBD1. This CDR3 is built from 13 residues. Trimming removed 4 bases from V and 12 bases from J; junction bases left unmatched: 11. CDR1 is PRHDT and CDR2 is FYEKMQ in the germline V gene (reference sequence). CDR3 sequence (DNA): TGTGCCAGCAGCTCCCAGGGGGGGGGAGTCCCTTTCTTT. Its protein product is CASSSQGGGVPFF.

This clone has just a few counts. The same CDR3 also results from other DNA sequences found in this sample. The chain recombines TRBV13 with TRBJ1-1; D unresolved. The CDR3 runs 13 residues. The V and J ends lost 0 bases and 1 base respectively, with 3 bases between them. Germline V gene lookup returns CDR1 PRHDT and CDR2 FYEKMQ (reference sequence). CDR3 in amino acids: CASSLGGNTEAFF. The CDR3, as DNA: TGTGCCAGCAGCTTAGGCGGGAACACTGAAGCTTTCTTT.

This sequence joins TRBV7-9 and TRBJ1-1; 7 bases are shared with TRBD1. V lost 5 bases and J lost 2; bases outside the gene matches: 8. The germline CDR1 and CDR2 sequences are SEHNR and FQNEAQ (reference sequence). This CDR3 has 15 amino acids. CDR3 nucleotide sequence: TGTGCCAGCAGCAACCCCGGGACAGCCAACACTGAAGCTTTCTTT. The encoded protein is CASSNPGTANTEAFF.

A single count supports this clone. The chain joins TRBV29-1 to TRBJ2-7, with 12 nucleotides matching TRBD1. Germline trimming cut 3 bases from V and 2 bases from J; bases unmatched to any gene: 8. Looked up from germline, CDR1 is SQVTM and CDR2 is ANQGSEA. CDR3 length: 16 amino acids. The CDR3 protein is CSVEAMGQGAAYEQYF. In nucleotides, the CDR3 is TGCAGCGTTGAGGCAATGGGACAGGGGGCCGCCTACGAGCAGTACTTC.

In regard to this clone: Distinct nucleotide sequences in the sample also encode this CDR3. The chain couples TRBV27 to TRBJ2-7; a weak D match, TRBD2 (6 bases). In germline, CDR1 is MNHEY, CDR2 SMNVEV (reference sequence). The V end lost 3 bases, the J end lost 3 bases, and 12 bases lay between the germline ends. The CDR3 is 14 amino acids. CDR3 residues: CASSFGGTGYEQYF. CDR3 sequence (DNA): TGTGCCAGCAGTTTTGGGGGGACCGGCTACGAGCAGTACTTC.

This chain joins TRBV6-6 and TRBJ2-2, with 9 bases fitting TRBD1. The V gene's germline CDR1 is MNHNY and CDR2 SVGAGI (reference sequence). The CDR3 has 15 residues. V was pared by 5 bases and J by 3 bases, with 4 bases of the junction left unmatched. In DNA form, the CDR3 reads TGTGCCAGCAGTACAGGACAGGGGTACACCGGGGAGCTGTTTTTT. This gives the protein CASSTGQGYTGELFF.

The chain has TRBV23-1 and TRBJ1-2; D call uncertain. TRBV23-1 is known as an ORF, though its function is uncertain. V was pared by 3 bases and J by 13 bases, with 9 bases between. The CDR3 consists of 10 residues. Here the CDR3 reads CASSHSGGTF. For the CDR3, the DNA is TGCGCCAGCAGTCACTCGGGTGGCACCTTC.

The chain carries TRBV10-3 and TRBJ1-2; D unclear. CDR3 length equals 12 residues. The V end lost 8 bases, the J end lost 3 bases, and 10 bases lay between the germline ends. Germline V gene lookup returns CDR1 ENHRY and CDR2 SYGVKD. The CDR3 nucleotides are TGTGCCATCCAAACTCGGGACTATGGCTACACCTTC. Amino acids: CAIQTRDYGYTF.

The chain links TRBV25-1 to TRBJ1-3; 7 bases map to TRBD1. The germline CDR1 and CDR2 sequences are MGHDK and SYGVNS. V was clipped by 5 bases and J by 2 bases; unmatched bases: 6. The CDR3 runs 15 residues. The CDR3 DNA follows: TGTGCCAGCAGTTTTGACAGGGTGCCTGGAAACACCATATATTTT. It translates to CASSFDRVPGNTIYF.

The V gene is TRBV7-9, the J gene TRBJ2-7; the D call may be TRBD1 or TRBD2 (5 bases each). Trimming left V 6 bases short and J 3 bases short, with 21 bases between. Germline CDR1 and CDR2: SEHNR and FQNEAQ (reference sequence). The CDR3 covers 16 residues. The CDR3 reads CASRPNFVGENYEQYF. In nucleotides, the CDR3 is TGTGCCAGCAGACCCAATTTTGTGGGGGAAAACTACGAGCAGTACTTC.

The gene calls are TRBV7-9 and TRBJ1-3, with D perhaps matching TRBD1 (6 bases). V was shortened by 5 bases and J by 0 bases, with 11 bases between the two germline ends. Germline-derived CDR1 and CDR2 are SEHNR and FQNEAQ (reference sequence). The CDR3 loop spans 15 amino acids. The CDR3 DNA reads as TGTGCCAGCAGCCACAGGGCCCTCTCTGGAAACACCATATATTTT. The encoded protein is CASSHRALSGNTIYF.

The chain uses TRBV13 and TRBJ1-6, with a possible D match to TRBD1 (6 bases). Germline-derived CDR1 and CDR2 are PRHDT and FYEKMQ (reference sequence). The CDR3 sequence is 15 residues long. V lost 2 bases and J lost 1, with 6 bases in between. CDR3 region: CASSLQGSYNSPLHF. In DNA, the CDR3 is TGTGCCAGCAGCTTACAGGGGTCCTATAATTCACCCCTCCACTTT.

J is TRBJ1-1 and V is TRBV7-2, with 8 bases identical to TRBD1. CDR1 SGHTA and CDR2 FQGNSA come from the germline V gene. The V segment lost 3 bases and the J segment 4 bases; nucleotides outside the gene matches: 1. The CDR3 covers 13 residues. CDR3 DNA sequence: TGTGCCAGCAGCTTCGACAGGGGCACTGAAGCTTTCTTT. As protein: CASSFDRGTEAFF.

V and J are TRBV2 and TRBJ1-4; no reliable D call. The germline CDR1 and CDR2 sequences are SNHLY and FYNNEI. The CDR3 has 15 residues. The V end was cut by 0 bases, the J end by 5 bases, with 10 bases between. This CDR3 is CASSEAGWGNEKLFF. The CDR3 DNA reads as TGTGCCAGCAGTGAAGCTGGTTGGGGAAATGAAAAACTGTTTTTT.

The chain employs TRBV29-1 and TRBJ2-5; no clear D gene. The end of the DNA is better explained by TRBJ2-7, so the J call may be wrong. Germline assignment: CDR1 SQVTM and CDR2 ANQGSEA. This CDR3 has 12 residues. CDR3 sequence reads: CSAGGITVEQYF. The CDR3 DNA is TGCAGCGCCGGTGGGATTACGGTCGAGCAGTACTTC.

CDR3 in amino acids: CSVEGVVNEQFF. CDR3 nucleotide sequence: TGCAGCGTTGAGGGGGTCGTCAATGAGCAGTTCTTC. The rearrangement uses TRBV29-1 and TRBJ2-1; D is possibly TRBD1 or TRBD2 (5 bases each). Germline CDR1 is SQVTM and CDR2 is ANQGSEA. Trimming pared 3 bases from V and 6 bases from J, leaving 9 bases between. The CDR3 contains 12 residues.

The V gene is TRBV6-6, the J gene TRBJ1-4; D ambiguous. V lost 6 bases and J 8 bases, leaving 10 bases between the germline ends. Germline CDR1 reads MNHNY; CDR2 reads SVGAGI (reference sequence). The CDR3 consists of 12 residues. The CDR3 region has the DNA TGTGCCAGCAGGGGCATAGGAGAAAAACTGTTTTTT. Translating it yields CASRGIGEKLFF.

This rearrangement joins TRBV11-1 to TRBJ2-2, with a weak D call TRBD2 (6 bases). The ends were cut back, 5 bases at V and 3 bases at J, with 16 bases in the middle. The CDR3 totals 16 residues. The germline V gene encodes CDR1 SGHAT and CDR2 FQDESV (reference sequence). CDR3 in DNA: TGTGCCAGCAGCCCCGGGGGACTCCGAGACACCGGGGAGCTGTTTTTT. As protein: CASSPGGLRDTGELFF.

This chain connects TRBV6-5 to TRBJ1-4; D gene unclear. The CDR3 contains 13 residues. Trimming took off 2 bases at V and 2 bases at J, with 3 bases between the two ends. Germline lookup yields CDR1 MNHEY and CDR2 SVGAGI. The CDR3 bases are TGTGCCAGCAGTTACGTGACTAATGAAAAACTGTTTTTT. Encoded protein: CASSYVTNEKLFF.

The chain uses TRBV2 and TRBJ1-5, with D unclear. The CDR3 length is 12 residues. CDR1 and CDR2 from the germline V gene are SNHLY and FYNNEI. The V end lost 7 bases, the J end lost 6 bases, and 10 bases lay between the germline ends. CDR3 DNA sequence: TGTGCCAGCAACCCCGGCGGTCAGCCCCAGCATTTT. Translated: CASNPGGQPQHF.

The table lists this clone with a few counts. Germline and junction disagree at one end, which may indicate a read error. V gene TRBV6-1 combines with J gene TRBJ2-3; perhaps TRBD2 as D (5 bases). This CDR3 contains 14 residues. Germline assignment: CDR1 MNHNS and CDR2 SASEGT. The CDR3 here is CAISESTGADTQYF. CDR3 sequence (DNA): TGTGCCATCAGTGAGTCGACCGGGGCAGATACGCAGTATTTT.

CDR3 in amino acids: CASSEGLNEKLFF. CDR3 nucleotide sequence: TGTGCCAGCAGCGAGGGCCTCAATGAAAAACTGTTTTTT. This sequence joins TRBV7-9 and TRBJ1-4, with D hard to call. In germline, CDR1 is SEHNR, CDR2 FQNEAQ (reference sequence). The CDR3 length is 13 residues. The V end lost 5 bases, the J end lost 5 bases, and 9 bases lay between the germline ends.

The V call is TRBV30, the J call TRBJ1-2, with unresolved D. Germline-derived CDR1 and CDR2 are GTSNPN and SVGIG (reference sequence). The germline V and J ends were trimmed by 1 base and 5 bases, with 14 bases remaining between them. This CDR3 contains 14 residues. The CDR3 DNA is TGTGCCTGGAGTGGGCAGTCCCCCGCATATGGCTACACCTTC. It yields the protein CAWSGQSPAYGYTF.

The J gene is TRBJ1-5, the V gene TRBV25-1; no firm D call. This CDR3 is built from 13 residues. Germline CDR1 and CDR2: MGHDK and SYGVNS. Deletions cut 8 bases from V and 2 bases from J, with 10 bases between. The DNA of the CDR3 is TGTGCCAGCGCAAGTAGTGGCAATCAGCCCCAGCATTTT. This sequence encodes CASASSGNQPQHF.

The gene calls are TRBV29-1 and TRBJ1-3; no reliable D call. Germline lookup yields CDR1 SQVTM and CDR2 ANQGSEA. The germline V and J ends were trimmed by 6 bases and 0 bases, with 9 bases remaining between them. The CDR3 has 13 amino acids. The DNA for the CDR3 is TGCAGCGTCCCCTCGGACTCTGGAAACACCATATATTTT. Its translation is CSVPSDSGNTIYF. The full variable domain, rest sourced from reference TRBV29-1 and TRBJ1-3, is SAVISQKPSRDICQRGTSLTIQCQVDSQVTMMFWYRQQPGQSLTLIATANQGSEATYESGFVIDKFPISRPNLTFSTLTVSNMSPEDSSIYLCSVPSDSGNTIYFGEGSWLTVV.